This TCR beta chain was found in a study of T cells in Graves' hyperthyroidism and ophthalmopathy. Study-level background: Any treatment followed the collection of peripheral blood at initial diagnosis.

Germline V lookup: CDR1 SGDLS, CDR2 YYNGEE. There are 17 residues in the CDR3. Trimming removed 0 bases at V and 0 bases at J, with 13 bases between. It was RNA transcripts that yielded the amplified TCR beta CDR3 regions. TCR CDR3 regions were first amplified by RT-PCR with HTBI primers. TCRdb ran MiXCR on the multiplex PCR reads and lists one entry per CDR3 protein. The profile shows approximately 720,000 distinct CDR3 sequences, around a sixth of them singletons. This chain joins TRBV9 and TRBJ1-3; D gene uncertain. The sample consisted of blood. The origin of this receptor is a woman aged 45-65 years with Graves' hyperthyroidism that later progressed to Graves' ophthalmopathy. As DNA, the CDR3 is TGTGCCAGCAGCGTAGAGAAGAAGGCTTACTCTGGAAACACCATATATTTT. Its protein product is CASSVEKKAYSGNTIYF. The full variable domain, rest sourced from reference TRBV9 and TRBJ1-3, is DSGVTQTPKHLITATGQRVTLRCSPRSGDLSVYWYQQSLDQGLQFLIQYYNGEERAKGNILERFSAQQFPDLHSELNLSSLELGDSALYFCASSVEKKAYSGNTIYFGEGSWLTVV.